One and the same sample provided the 2 T cell receptor beta chains below, sequenced in a study of human CD8 memory T cell subsets. The authors made TCR beta libraries using UMI-labeled 5' RACE. TCRdb reprocessed the 5' RACE reads and reports one entry per CDR3 protein, with no DNA. Its clone listing holds several thousand distinct CDR3 sequences. Material: CD8+ T cells from PBMCs. The receptors were sampled from a human donor in good health.

The chain links TRBV7-3 to TRBJ2-5; TCRdb outputs TRBD2, but without DNA this stays unchecked. The CDR3 is 14 residues long. Germline lookup yields CDR1 SGHTA and CDR2 FQGTGA. CDR3 protein: CASSPSGDQETQYF.

This clonotype shows up as medium-sized by frequency. This sequence joins TRBV4-1 and TRBJ2-7; TCRdb's D call, TRBD2, is unchecked because there is no DNA. CDR3 length equals 15 residues. CDR1 and CDR2 from the germline V gene are MGHRA and YSYEKL. This chain's CDR3 is CASSQDAGSFYEQYF.